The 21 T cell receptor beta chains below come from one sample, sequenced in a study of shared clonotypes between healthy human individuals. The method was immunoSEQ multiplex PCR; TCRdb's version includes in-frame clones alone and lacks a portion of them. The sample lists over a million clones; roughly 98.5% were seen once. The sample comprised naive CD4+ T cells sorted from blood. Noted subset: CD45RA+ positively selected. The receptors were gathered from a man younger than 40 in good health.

The CDR3 reads CASSLTGHSSYNEQFF. DNA of the CDR3: TGTGCCAGCAGCTTAACGGGCCACAGCTCCTACAATGAGCAGTTCTTC. The chain employs TRBV7-3 and TRBJ2-1; D gene uncertain. V was pared by 0 bases and J by 0 bases, with 9 bases between. Germline CDR1 and CDR2: SGHTA and FQGTGA. CDR3 length: 16 residues.

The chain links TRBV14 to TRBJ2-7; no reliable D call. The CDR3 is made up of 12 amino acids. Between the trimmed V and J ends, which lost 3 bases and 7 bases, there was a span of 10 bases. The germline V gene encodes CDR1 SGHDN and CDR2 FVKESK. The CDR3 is CASSHLVGEQYF. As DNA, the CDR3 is TGTGCCAGCAGCCATCTAGTCGGGGAGCAGTACTTC. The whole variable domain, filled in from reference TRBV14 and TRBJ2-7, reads EAGVTQFPSHSVIEKGQTVTLRCDPISGHDNLYWYRRVMGKEIKFLLHFVKESKQDESGMPNNRFLAERTGGTYSTLKVQPAELEDSGVYFCASSHLVGEQYFGPGTRLTVT.

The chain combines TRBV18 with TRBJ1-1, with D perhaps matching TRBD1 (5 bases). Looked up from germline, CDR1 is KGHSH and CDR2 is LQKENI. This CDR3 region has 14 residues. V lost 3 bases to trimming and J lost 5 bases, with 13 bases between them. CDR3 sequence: CASSPIARATEAFF. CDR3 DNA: TGTGCCAGCTCACCCATAGCCAGGGCGACTGAAGCTTTCTTT.

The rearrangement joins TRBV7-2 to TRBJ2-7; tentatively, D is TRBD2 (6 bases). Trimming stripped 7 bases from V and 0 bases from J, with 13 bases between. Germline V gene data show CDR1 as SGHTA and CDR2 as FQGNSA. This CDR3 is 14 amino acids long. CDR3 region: CASTDPAGSYEQYF. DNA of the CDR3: TGTGCCAGCACCGATCCAGCGGGCTCCTACGAGCAGTACTTC.

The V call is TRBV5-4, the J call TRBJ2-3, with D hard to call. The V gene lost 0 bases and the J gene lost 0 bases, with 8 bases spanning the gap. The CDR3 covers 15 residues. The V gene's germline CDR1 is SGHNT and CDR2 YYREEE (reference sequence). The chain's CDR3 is CASSLAPMSTDTQYF. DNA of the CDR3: TGTGCCAGCAGCTTGGCCCCGATGAGCACAGATACGCAGTATTTT.

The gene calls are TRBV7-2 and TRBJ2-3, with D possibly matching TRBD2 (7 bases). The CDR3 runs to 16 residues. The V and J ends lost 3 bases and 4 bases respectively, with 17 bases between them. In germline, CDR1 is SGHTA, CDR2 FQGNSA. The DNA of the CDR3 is TGTGCCAGCAGCTTCTGGACGGGGGGCTGGGCAGATACGCAGTATTTT. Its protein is CASSFWTGGWADTQYF.

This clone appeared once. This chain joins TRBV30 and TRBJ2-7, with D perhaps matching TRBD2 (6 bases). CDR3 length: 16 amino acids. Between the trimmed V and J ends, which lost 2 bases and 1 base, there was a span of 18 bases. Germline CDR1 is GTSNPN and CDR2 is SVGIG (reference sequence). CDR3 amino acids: CAWSLAAVRQSYEQYF. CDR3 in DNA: TGTGCCTGGAGTTTAGCGGCTGTCCGCCAATCCTACGAGCAGTACTTC.

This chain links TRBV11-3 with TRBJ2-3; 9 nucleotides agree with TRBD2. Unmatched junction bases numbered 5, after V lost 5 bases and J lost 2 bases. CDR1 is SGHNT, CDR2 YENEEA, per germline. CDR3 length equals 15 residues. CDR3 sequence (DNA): TGTGCCAGCAGCCCAGCGGGAGGTCCCACAGATACGCAGTATTTT. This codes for CASSPAGGPTDTQYF.

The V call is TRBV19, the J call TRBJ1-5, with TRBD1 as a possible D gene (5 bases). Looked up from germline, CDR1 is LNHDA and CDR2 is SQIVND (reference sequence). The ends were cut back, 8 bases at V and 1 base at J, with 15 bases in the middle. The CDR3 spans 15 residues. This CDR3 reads CASRPWGGSNQPQHF. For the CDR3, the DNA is TGTGCCAGTCGCCCCTGGGGGGGAAGCAATCAGCCCCAGCATTTT.

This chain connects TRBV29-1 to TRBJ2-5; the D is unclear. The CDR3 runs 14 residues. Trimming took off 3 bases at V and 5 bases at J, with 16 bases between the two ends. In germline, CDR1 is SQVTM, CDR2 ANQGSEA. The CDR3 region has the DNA TGCAGCGTTGAGGTTCATGTAGGGTTGGAGACCCAGTACTTC. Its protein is CSVEVHVGLETQYF.

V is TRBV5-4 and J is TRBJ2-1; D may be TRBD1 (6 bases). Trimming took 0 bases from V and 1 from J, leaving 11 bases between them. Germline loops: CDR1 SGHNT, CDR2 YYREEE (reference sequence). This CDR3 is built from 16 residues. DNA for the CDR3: TGTGCCAGCAGCTTGGCTGAACAGGGTTCCTACAATGAGCAGTTCTTC. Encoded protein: CASSLAEQGSYNEQFF.

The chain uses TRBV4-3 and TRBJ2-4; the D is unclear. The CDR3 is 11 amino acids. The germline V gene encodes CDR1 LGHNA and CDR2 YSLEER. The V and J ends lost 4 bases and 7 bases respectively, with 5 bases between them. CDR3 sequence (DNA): TGCGCCAGCAGCCTTGCGAACATTCAGTACTTC. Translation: CASSLANIQYF.

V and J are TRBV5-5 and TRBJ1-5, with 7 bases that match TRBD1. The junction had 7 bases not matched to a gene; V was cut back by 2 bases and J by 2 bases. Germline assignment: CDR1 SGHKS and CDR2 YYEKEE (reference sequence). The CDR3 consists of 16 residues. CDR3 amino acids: CASSLGGGAGNQPQHF. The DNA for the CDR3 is TGTGCCAGCAGCTTAGGAGGGGGCGCGGGCAATCAGCCCCAGCATTTT. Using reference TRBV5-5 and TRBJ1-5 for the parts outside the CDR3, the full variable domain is DAGVTQSPTHLIKTRGQQVTLRCSPISGHKSVSWYQQVLGQGPQFIFQYYEKEERGRGNFPDRFSARQFPNYSSELNVNALLLGDSALYLCASSLGGGAGNQPQHFGDGTRLSIL.

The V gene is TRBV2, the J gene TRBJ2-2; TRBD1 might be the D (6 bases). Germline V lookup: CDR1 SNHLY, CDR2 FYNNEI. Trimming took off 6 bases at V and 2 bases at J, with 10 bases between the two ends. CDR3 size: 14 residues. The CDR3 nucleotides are TGTGCCAGCAGACCGGGACATAACACCGGGGAGCTGTTTTTT. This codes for CASRPGHNTGELFF.

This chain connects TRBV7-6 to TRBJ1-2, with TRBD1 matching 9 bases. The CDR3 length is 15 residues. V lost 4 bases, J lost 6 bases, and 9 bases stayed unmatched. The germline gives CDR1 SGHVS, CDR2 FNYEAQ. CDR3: CASSYLGQGVDGYTF. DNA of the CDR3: TGTGCCAGCAGCTACCTGGGACAGGGTGTGGATGGCTACACCTTC.

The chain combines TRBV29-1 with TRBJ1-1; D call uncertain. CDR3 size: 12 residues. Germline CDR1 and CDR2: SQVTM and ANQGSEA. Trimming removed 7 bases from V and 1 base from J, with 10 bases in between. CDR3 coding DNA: TGCAGCGCCGGAGGGCCGAACACTGAAGCTTTCTTT. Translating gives CSAGGPNTEAFF.

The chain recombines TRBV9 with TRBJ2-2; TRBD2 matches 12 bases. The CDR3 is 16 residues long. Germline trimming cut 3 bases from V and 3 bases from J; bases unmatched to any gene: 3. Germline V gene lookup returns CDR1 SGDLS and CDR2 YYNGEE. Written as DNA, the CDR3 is TGTGCCAGCAGCGCTGGACTAGCGGGACACACCGGGGAGCTGTTTTTT. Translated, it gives CASSAGLAGHTGELFF.

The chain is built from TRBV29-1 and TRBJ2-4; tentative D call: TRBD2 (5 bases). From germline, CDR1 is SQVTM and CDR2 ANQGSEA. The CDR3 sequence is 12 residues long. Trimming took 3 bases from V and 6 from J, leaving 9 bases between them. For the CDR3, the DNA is TGCAGCGTTGAGACGGGATCAAACATTCAGTACTTC. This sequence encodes CSVETGSNIQYF. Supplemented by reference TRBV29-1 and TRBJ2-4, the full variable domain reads SAVISQKPSRDICQRGTSLTIQCQVDSQVTMMFWYRQQPGQSLTLIATANQGSEATYESGFVIDKFPISRPNLTFSTLTVSNMSPEDSSIYLCSVETGSNIQYFGAGTRLSVL.

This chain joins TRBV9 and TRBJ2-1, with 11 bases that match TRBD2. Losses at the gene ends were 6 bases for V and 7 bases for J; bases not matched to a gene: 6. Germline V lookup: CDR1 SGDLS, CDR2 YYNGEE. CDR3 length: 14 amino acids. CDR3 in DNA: TGTGCCAGCACCCCGGGACTAGCGGATAATGAGCAGTTCTTC. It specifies CASTPGLADNEQFF.

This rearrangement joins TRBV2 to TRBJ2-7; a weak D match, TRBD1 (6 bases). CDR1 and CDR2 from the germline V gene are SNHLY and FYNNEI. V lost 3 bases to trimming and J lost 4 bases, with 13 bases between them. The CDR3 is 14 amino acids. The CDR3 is CASSDLGAGYEQYF. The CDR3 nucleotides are TGTGCCAGCAGTGACTTGGGGGCTGGGTACGAGCAGTACTTC.

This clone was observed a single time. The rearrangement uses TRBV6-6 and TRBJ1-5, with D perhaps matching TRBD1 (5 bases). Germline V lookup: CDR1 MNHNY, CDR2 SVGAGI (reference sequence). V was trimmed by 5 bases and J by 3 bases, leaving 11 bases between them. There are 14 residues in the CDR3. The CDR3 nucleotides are TGTGCCAGCAGTATCAGAGGGGCCAATCAGCCCCAGCATTTT. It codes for CASSIRGANQPQHF.